A selection of T cell receptor beta chains follows, all from one sample in a study of blood T cell repertoires in COVID-19. Measured with immunoSEQ multiplex PCR; TCRdb has only the in-frame clones, and not every one. Seen here are some 62,000 clones, more than 65% observed once, and the top ten hold approximately 5%. Sequences were obtained from peripheral blood. These TCRs come from a human donor in a cohort sampled during active COVID-19. Both conserved end residues are part of each CDR3.

CDR3 protein: CASRFSTSGEETQYF; V gene: TRBV19
CDR3 protein: CASSRVSSYNSPLHF; V gene: TRBV28
CDR3 protein: CASSTSPWGRGTGELFF; V gene: TRBV7-2
CDR3 protein: CSAKTGNTIYF; V gene: TRBV20-1
CDR3 protein: CASSLDGGPYNEQFF; V gene: TRBV5-1
CDR3 protein: CASSWDRLEETQYF; V gene: TRBV18
CDR3 protein: CASSLRGSDTQYF; V gene: TRBV5-1
CDR3 protein: CASSQAGGTYNEQFF; V gene: TRBV7-8
CDR3 protein: CASSPTGQYEQYF; V gene: TRBV18
CDR3 protein: CASSPDRGPRGTGELFF; V gene: TRBV11-2
CDR3 protein: CASSLGQVNSYNEQFF; V gene: TRBV5-1
CDR3 protein: CASGGGYTF; V gene: TRBV19
CDR3 protein: CASSTRDRSAGELFF; V gene: TRBV2
CDR3 protein: CASSIWSGEEPQHF; V gene: TRBV19
CDR3 protein: CASSLAGDSNQPQHF; V gene: TRBV13
CDR3 protein: CASSLGTGDYGYTF; V gene: TRBV7-9
CDR3 protein: CASSTLADEQFF; V gene: TRBV19
CDR3 protein: CASSVEGGSYDTQYF; V gene: TRBV9
CDR3 protein: CASSPNPGRQETQYF; V gene: TRBV18
CDR3 protein: CASSQDSPDRSNSPLHF; V gene: TRBV3-1/TRBV3-2
CDR3 protein: CASSRDKYYGYTF; V gene: TRBV7-2
CDR3 protein: CASSRDRDQRTNRVEQYF; V gene: TRBV7-6
CDR3 protein: CASSLGDTAMRPQYF; V gene: TRBV5-1
CDR3 protein: CAHRGGGAYEQYF; V gene: TRBV28
CDR3 protein: CASSPRTGLKEKLFF; V gene: TRBV18
CDR3 protein: CASSLDPLAGIHNEQFF; V gene: TRBV5-1
CDR3 protein: CASTGTSGGSGANVLTF; V gene: TRBV5-4
CDR3 protein: CASSVVRGRGLPNQPQHF; V gene: TRBV9
CDR3 protein: CSAAGGEKLFF; V gene: TRBV20-1
CDR3 protein: CASSQDSGQGIDTQYF; V gene: TRBV4-1
CDR3 protein: CAWSVRRDYEQYF; V gene: TRBV30
CDR3 protein: CASSVTSGDSYNEQFF; V gene: TRBV7-3
CDR3 protein: CATSRPGLGRQETQYF; V gene: TRBV15
CDR3 protein: CASSISINSYEQYF; V gene: TRBV19
CDR3 protein: CASSLGSSLTDTQYF; V gene: TRBV5-1
CDR3 protein: CASKQTGSDEQYF; V gene: TRBV4-2
CDR3 protein: CASSQWGGAGANVLTF; V gene: TRBV4-2
CDR3 protein: CASSVGVGTSANNEQFF; V gene: TRBV9
CDR3 protein: CAWSLWDRVGQPQHF; V gene: TRBV30
CDR3 protein: CASSVGGGGSFEQYF; V gene: TRBV9
CDR3 protein: CASSLVGQFTDTQYF; V gene: TRBV5-1
CDR3 protein: CASSQDYTSRANVLTF; V gene: TRBV4-3